The 20 T cell receptor beta chains given below trace back to one sample, sequenced in a study of T cells in Graves' hyperthyroidism and ophthalmopathy. TCR beta CDR3 sequences were amplified from RNA transcripts. The primer set for the first-round RT-PCR of the TCR CDR3 was HTBI. TCRdb re-called the multiplex PCR reads with MiXCR, one entry per CDR3 protein. The profile shows fewer than 350,000 distinct CDR3 sequences, 15% to 20% of them singletons. Sequences were obtained from blood. The receptors were gathered from a woman in her forties with Graves' ophthalmopathy.

This clonotype was counted ten times or more. The rearrangement joins TRBV11-2 to TRBJ1-2; no firm D call. The CDR3 runs 16 residues. Trimming shortened V by 0 bases and J by 5 bases, and 16 bases separated the two germline ends. In germline, CDR1 is SGHAT, CDR2 FQNNGV. CDR3 sequence: CASSLDSGSFLYGYTF. CDR3 bases: TGTGCCAGCAGCTTAGACAGCGGATCTTTCCTGTATGGCTACACCTTC.

V usage is TRBV2 and J usage is TRBJ1-1; D is possibly TRBD1 (6 bases). The ends were cut back, 4 bases at V and 6 bases at J, with 12 bases in the middle. The CDR3 is made up of 13 amino acids. Looked up from germline, CDR1 is SNHLY and CDR2 is FYNNEI. The CDR3 region is CASSVFGGAEAFF. The CDR3, as DNA: TGTGCCAGCAGTGTGTTTGGGGGCGCTGAAGCTTTCTTT.

Many counts were recorded for this clonotype. This chain connects TRBV3-1 to TRBJ2-7, with 9 positions matching TRBD1. The CDR3 is 15 amino acids. Germline V CDR1 and CDR2: LGHDT, YNNKEL (reference sequence). Trimming at V came to 0 bases and at J to 7 bases, leaving 7 bases not matched to a gene. The CDR3 loop is CASSQDLGTGREQYF. The CDR3 nucleotides read TGTGCCAGCAGCCAAGATCTCGGGACAGGGCGGGAGCAGTACTTC.

In its sample, this clonotype was seen a few times. The conserved phenylalanine or tryptophan is not found at the CDR3 terminus, so this likely reflects a read error. This chain connects TRBV5-8 to TRBJ1-5; 7 positions agree with TRBD1. CDR1 is SGHTS, CDR2 YDEGEE, per germline. The trim removed 0 bases at V and 5 bases at J, leaving 5 bases unmatched. The CDR3 contains 15 residues. The CDR3 spells CASSLGTGGYQPQHL. The CDR3 DNA is TGTGCCAGCAGCTTGGGGACAGGCGGCTATCAGCCCCAGCATCTT.

The table lists this clonotype with a few counts. The chain uses TRBV20-1 and TRBJ1-1, with a weak D call TRBD1 (6 bases). CDR3 length: 14 residues. Trimming took 1 base from V and 5 from J, leaving 14 bases between them. The germline CDR1 and CDR2 sequences are DFQATT and SNEGSKA (reference sequence). CDR3 nucleotides: TGCAGTGCTAGAGCGCAGGGGCAAGGAACTGAAGCTTTCTTT. This translates into CSARAQGQGTEAFF.

This clonotype was detected ten times or more. This sequence joins TRBV9 and TRBJ2-7; TRBD2 matches at 15 bases. Unmatched junction bases numbered 4, after V lost 3 bases and J lost 6 bases. Germline loops: CDR1 SGDLS, CDR2 YYNGEE. The CDR3 runs to 15 residues. CDR3 amino acids: CASSAPGLAGGEQYF. CDR3 DNA: TGTGCCAGCAGCGCCCCGGGACTAGCGGGAGGCGAGCAGTACTTC.

The sample holds a few counts of this clonotype. J is TRBJ1-3 and V is TRBV18, with TRBD1 matching over 7 bases. The CDR3 consists of 16 residues. V lost 6 bases to trimming and J lost 0 bases; unmatched junction nucleotides: 8. Germline V lookup: CDR1 KGHSH, CDR2 LQKENI. The CDR3: CASSKGQTNSGNTIYF. The CDR3 DNA reads TGTGCCAGCTCTAAGGGACAGACCAACTCTGGAAACACCATATATTTT.

The rearrangement links TRBV6-1 to TRBJ1-1, with TRBD1 as a possible D gene (5 bases). Germline-derived CDR1 and CDR2 are MNHNS and SASEGT. The CDR3 extends over 13 amino acids. Trimming cost V 6 bases and J 4 bases, with 12 bases left between them. CDR3 protein: CASSRQSSTEAFF. In DNA form, the CDR3 reads TGTGCCAGCAGCAGACAGTCGTCCACTGAAGCTTTCTTT.

This clonotype was observed at least ten times. The V gene is TRBV28, the J gene TRBJ1-2; TRBD1 matches at 10 bases. Germline V CDR1 and CDR2: MDHEN, SYDVKM. The V and J ends lost 5 bases and 3 bases, in that order; junction bases with no gene match: 6. The CDR3 totals 15 residues. DNA for the CDR3: TGTGCCAGCAGTGAGGGACAGGGGAGGGACTATGGCTACACCTTC. It is translated as CASSEGQGRDYGYTF.

This clonotype was observed at least ten times. This chain joins TRBV29-1 and TRBJ2-5; D may be TRBD1 (6 bases). The CDR3 covers 12 residues. V lost 7 bases, J lost 1 base, and 10 bases lay in between. CDR1 is SQVTM and CDR2 is ANQGSEA in the germline V gene. CDR3 in amino acids: CSGRQAQETQYF. The DNA for the CDR3 is TGCAGCGGCAGACAGGCCCAAGAGACCCAGTACTTC.

This clonotype came up many times. The J gene is TRBJ1-1, the V gene TRBV12-3 or TRBV12-4, with 9 bases that match TRBD1. V was clipped by 3 bases and J by 1 base; unmatched bases: 6. The CDR3 runs 16 residues. The CDR3 sequence: CASSLVQGARNTEAFF. The DNA of the CDR3 is TGTGCCAGCAGTTTGGTACAGGGGGCGCGGAACACTGAAGCTTTCTTT.

This clonotype was found many times. This chain links TRBV6-5 with TRBJ2-7, with D hard to call. The CDR3 is 15 amino acids. The germline V gene encodes CDR1 MNHEY and CDR2 SVGAGI. Deletions cut 0 bases from V and 0 bases from J, with 9 bases between. CDR3 DNA: TGTGCCAGCAGTTACTCGGAACAGCTCTCCTACGAGCAGTACTTC. It specifies CASSYSEQLSYEQYF.

The chain has TRBV6-1 and TRBJ1-1, with D hard to call. The germline V and J ends were trimmed by 8 bases and 7 bases, with 14 bases remaining between them. Germline lookup yields CDR1 MNHNS and CDR2 SASEGT. The CDR3 is made up of 12 amino acids. The CDR3, as DNA: TGTGCCAGCGGAAATAATTGGTGTGAAGCTTTCTTT. This sequence encodes CASGNNWCEAFF.

CDR3 residues: CASSQPNQETQYF. The DNA for the CDR3 is TGCGCCAGCAGCCAACCCAACCAAGAGACCCAGTACTTC. The chain carries TRBV4-1 and TRBJ2-5; D remains ambiguous. The CDR3 consists of 13 residues. CDR1 MGHRA and CDR2 YSYEKL come from the germline V gene. V lost 2 bases, J lost 0 bases, and 4 bases lay in between.

This clonotype occurred many times. The chain carries TRBV6-5 and TRBJ1-2, with D tentatively TRBD1 (6 bases). The germline V and J ends were trimmed by 2 bases and 8 bases, with 12 bases remaining between them. Looked up from germline, CDR1 is MNHEY and CDR2 is SVGAGI. This CDR3 contains 13 residues. CDR3 bases: TGTGCCAGCAGTTACCATCGGACAGTCGGCTACACCTTC. This codes for CASSYHRTVGYTF.

This clonotype came up many times. V usage is TRBV28 and J usage is TRBJ1-6; the D is unclear. Germline V lookup: CDR1 MDHEN, CDR2 SYDVKM. Trimming cost V 5 bases and J 9 bases, with 11 bases left between them. This CDR3 is built from 13 residues. The CDR3 region is CASSPSQASPLHF. CDR3 nucleotides: TGTGCCAGCAGTCCCTCCCAGGCTTCACCCCTCCACTTT.

V usage is TRBV6-2 or TRBV6-3 and J usage is TRBJ1-1, with a possible D match to TRBD1 (6 bases). From germline, CDR1 is MNHEY and CDR2 SVGEGT. V gave up 0 bases and J gave up 1 base, with 12 bases separating them. This CDR3 region has 16 residues. The CDR3 DNA is TGTGCCAGCAGTTACTCTCGCGGACAGACGAACACTGAAGCTTTCTTT. Amino acids: CASSYSRGQTNTEAFF.

Notes on this clonotype: Given a much more abundant clone one base away, this may be a read error. The chain carries TRBV5-1 and TRBJ1-2; 9 nucleotides match TRBD1. The CDR3 is made up of 16 amino acids. Germline V gene data show CDR1 as SGHRS and CDR2 as YFSETQ. For the CDR3, the DNA is TGCGCCATCAGCCCGGACAGGGGATCGTATGGCTATGGCTACACCTTC. Protein: CAISPDRGSYGYGYTF.

This clonotype was picked up many times. The chain is built from TRBV7-8 and TRBJ1-6; 10 nucleotides align to TRBD1. V dropped 3 bases and J dropped 9; count of bases not matched to a gene: 5. The CDR3 sequence is 15 residues long. Germline V gene lookup returns CDR1 SGHVS and CDR2 FQNEAQ. This CDR3 is CASSLPGTGVSPLHF. In DNA, the CDR3 is TGTGCCAGCAGCTTGCCCGGGACAGGGGTTTCACCCCTCCACTTT. The whole variable domain, filled in from reference TRBV7-8 and TRBJ1-6, reads GAGVSQSPRYKVAKRGQDVALRCDPISGHVSLFWYQQALGQGPEFLTYFQNEAQLDKSGLPSDRFFAERPEGSVSTLKIQRTQQEDSAVYLCASSLPGTGVSPLHFGNGTRLTVT.

This clonotype was observed many times. The DNA for the CDR3 is TGTGCCAGCAGTTCCACCCAAAGGGACGAGCAGTACTTC. Translation: CASSSTQRDEQYF. V is TRBV27 and J is TRBJ2-7; D remains ambiguous. Germline V gene sequence: CDR1 MNHEY, CDR2 SMNVEV (reference sequence). Trimming shortened V by 4 bases and J by 5 bases, and 12 bases separated the two germline ends. The CDR3 covers 13 residues.